The 4 T cell receptor beta chains below all came from one sample that was sequenced in a study of CD8 T cells in Susac syndrome. The RNA, about 0.45 to 1 ug, was put through reverse transcription using random hexamers. MiXCR, run by TCRdb on the immunoSEQ multiplex PCR reads, gives a single entry per CDR3 protein. Among 150,000 to 200,000 distinct CDR3 sequences, about 93% were seen once, and the ten largest hold more than 0.11%. Source material: CD4+ T cells from PBMCs. The origin of the receptors is a human donor in good health.

The V gene is TRBV11-2, the J gene TRBJ1-5; tentative D call: TRBD1 (5 bases). Trimming stripped 3 bases from V and 3 bases from J, with 9 bases between. The CDR3 has 14 residues. Germline lookup yields CDR1 SGHAT and CDR2 FQNNGV. CDR3 sequence: CASSLGRTNQPQHF. CDR3 sequence (DNA): TGTGCCAGCAGCTTGGGGCGGACCAATCAGCCCCAGCATTTT.

This chain links TRBV4-1 with TRBJ2-3; D gene uncertain. This CDR3 region has 16 residues. CDR1 is MGHRA, CDR2 YSYEKL, per germline. V lost 0 bases to trimming and J lost 4 bases, with 14 bases between them. The CDR3 DNA follows: TGCGCCAGCAGCCAAGATCCGCGGTCACCCCCAGATACGCAGTATTTT. Its translation: CASSQDPRSPPDTQYF.

The gene calls are TRBV7-9 and TRBJ2-7, with D maybe TRBD2 (6 bases). The CDR3 loop spans 14 amino acids. Trimming shortened V by 8 bases and J by 6 bases, and 20 bases separated the two germline ends. Germline lookup yields CDR1 SEHNR and CDR2 FQNEAQ (reference sequence). This chain's CDR3 is CASARGLISSEQYF. The CDR3 DNA reads as TGTGCCAGCGCCCGGGGACTTATAAGCTCCGAGCAGTACTTC.

The chain combines TRBV20-1 with TRBJ2-3, with TRBD1 matching over 10 bases. The CDR3 sequence is 16 residues long. The germline V gene has CDR1 DFQATT and CDR2 SNEGSKA (reference sequence). The V segment lost 5 bases and the J segment 4 bases; nucleotides outside the gene matches: 12. The chain's CDR3 is CSAHVTGTGEPDTQYF. CDR3 bases: TGCAGTGCTCACGTTACCGGGACAGGGGAGCCAGATACGCAGTATTTT.